This T cell receptor beta chain derives from a study of OX40 agonist ivuxolimab in advanced cancers. Context from the whole study: Ivuxolimab was an agonistic, fully human IgG2 monoclonal antibody directed against OX40 (CD134), a costimulatory receptor. Intravenous ivuxolimab was administered to patients every 2 weeks at six dose levels: 0.01, 0.1, 0.3, 1.5, 3 and 10 mg/kg. Of the approximately 50 dose-escalation patients, hepatocellular carcinoma was present in around 20, melanoma in approximately 15, renal cell carcinoma in 9 and head and neck cancer in 9. In the dose-escalation cohort, 65% to 85% of patients were male, and the mean age was approximately 60 years with a range of about 23 to 79. Prior anti-PD-1, anti-PD-L1 or anti-CTLA-4 therapy was permitted, and 40% to 50% of dose-escalation patients had received checkpoint inhibitors. Three dose-escalation patients achieved partial responses, one with hepatocellular carcinoma and two with cutaneous melanoma. Peripheral TCRbeta sequencing aimed to test whether ivuxolimab altered TCR sequence diversity and caused clonal T-cell expansion. The monotherapy dose-escalation portion (N of about 50 patients) of the phase I ivuxolimab trial is reported in the paper.

The full study reports these points: Low levels of normalized T-cell clonal expansion were also seen in some patients who did not respond. In partial responders in the 0.1-3.0 mg/kg groups, normalized peripheral clonal expansion was found to be among the lowest, especially among CD8+ T cells. The antigen specificity of the clonally expanded peripheral T cells was not determined. Clonal expansion of both CD4+ and CD8+ blood T cells was observed from baseline to week 6 at doses 0.1 to 3.0 mg/kg. On average, CD8+ T cells showed more expanded clones than CD4+ T cells after ivuxolimab.

On this clone: Its antigen is unknown. It has no much larger one-base neighbor in the sample; base qualities were not kept.

To sequence the TCRbeta CDR3 region, genomic DNA was isolated from the sorted cells. TCRbeta CDR3 regions were sequenced using the immunoSEQ Assay. Held by TCRdb, this immuneACCESS table contains in-frame sequences only and omits some clones. Under half of the omission traces to an unresolved V gene where checked; the cause of the rest is unknown. Within this sample are more than 90,000 clones, with 84% of them counted one time only. The ten top clones hold about 5.5% of the sample. The trial excluded patients who had a history of autoimmune disease or who were on systemic immunosuppression. Peripheral blood for TCR sequencing was collected from all dose cohorts at baseline, on cycle 4 day 1, and on cycle 7 day 1. The samples were drawn from a first-in-human, open-label, multicenter phase I dose-escalation trial of ivuxolimab. Adults with locally advanced or metastatic head and neck squamous cell, hepatocellular, melanoma or renal cell carcinoma were enrolled in the trial. CD4+ and CD8+ T cells were sorted separately from peripheral blood before TCR sequencing.

The germline V gene provides CDR1 MNHEY and CDR2 SVGAGI. Trimming takes 6 bases from V and 6 bases from J, and the germline ends sit 8 bases apart. Spanning cysteine to phenylalanine, the CDR3 consists of 12 amino acids. The only DNA kept is the CDR3, 36 bases in frame from the first base. Specimen: CD4+ or CD8+ T cells sorted from blood, collected in a trial of the OX40 agonist ivuxolimab. The rearrangement joined TRBV6-5 to TRBJ2-2; no D gene call is confident. The TCR originated in an adult with an advanced solid tumor such as melanoma, head and neck, liver or kidney cancer. In nucleotides, the sequence is TGTGCCAGCAGCCCTTCCCCCGGGGAGCTGTTTTTT. Translated, it reads CASSPSPGELFF.